These 21 T cell receptor beta chains were sequenced from one sample in a study of low-dose radiotherapy and immunotherapy resistance in tumors. Time point denoted: before trial treatment. With TRAV- and TRBV-specific primers, first-strand cDNA was made, covering the alpha and beta chains. Over roughly 18 PCR cycles, TCRs were amplified from a constant-region primer and V-primer adapter. TCRdb processed the reads anew with MiXCR; each CDR3 protein has one entry. The table shows tens of thousands of distinct CDR3 sequences, with roughly a tenth occurring only once. The sample in question was PBMCs, obtained before treatment. Receptors were obtained from a male donor with prostate cancer.

Of note for this clonotype: A far larger clone lies a single base away; this is likely a read error. The V gene is TRBV14, the J gene TRBJ2-7, with TRBD1 matching 7 bases. The CDR3 totals 17 residues. Per germline, CDR1 SGHDN and CDR2 FVKESK. V was clipped by 4 bases and J by 7 bases; unmatched bases: 19. The CDR3 region is CASSRGNRDRIKDEQYF. The CDR3 DNA is TGTGCCAGCAGCCGGGGAAACCGGGACAGAATTAAGGATGAGCAGTACTTC. Full variable domain (outside the CDR3, taken from reference TRBV14 and TRBJ2-7): EAGVTQFPSHSVIEKGQTVTLRCDPISGHDNLYWYRRVMGKEIKFLLHFVKESKQDESGMPNNRFLAERTGGTYSTLKVQPAELEDSGVYFCASSRGNRDRIKDEQYFGPGTRLTVT.

This clonotype showed up many times. This chain joins TRBV18 and TRBJ2-7; D is undetermined. The CDR3 is 15 residues long. Germline V gives CDR1 KGHSH, CDR2 LQKENI. The V and J ends lost 0 bases and 5 bases respectively, with 14 bases between them. The CDR3 nucleotides are TGTGCCAGCTCACCACCTTCAGGACCTAAAAACGAGCAGTACTTC. Its protein product is CASSPPSGPKNEQYF.

This clonotype came up many times. The chain has TRBV28 and TRBJ1-1; possibly TRBD1 for D (5 bases). Germline V gene lookup returns CDR1 MDHEN and CDR2 SYDVKM. Trimming shortened V by 6 bases and J by 6 bases, and 20 bases separated the two germline ends. The CDR3 has 15 amino acids. The CDR3 loop reads CASSPFDSDVAEAFF. CDR3 nucleotide sequence: TGTGCCAGCAGCCCTTTCGACAGCGATGTCGCTGAAGCTTTCTTT.

This clonotype was seen more than once but under ten times. The rearrangement joins TRBV4-1 to TRBJ2-7, with 9 bases identical to TRBD1. The CDR3 covers 14 residues. The germline V gene encodes CDR1 MGHRA and CDR2 YSYEKL. The V segment lost 4 bases and the J segment 3 bases; nucleotides outside the gene matches: 4. The CDR3 spells CASSRDRDYYEQYF. In nucleotides, the CDR3 is TGCGCCAGCAGCCGGGACAGGGACTACTACGAGCAGTACTTC.

This clonotype was observed at least ten times. The chain has TRBV6-2 or TRBV6-3 and TRBJ2-1; 9 nucleotides align to TRBD1. Germline loops: CDR1 MNHEY, CDR2 SVGEGT. This CDR3 has 16 residues. V shed 0 bases and J 6 bases; nucleotides not matched to a gene: 6. The CDR3, as DNA: TGTGCCAGCAGTTACTCGATGGACAGGGGAAGCAATGAGCAGTTCTTC. It codes for CASSYSMDRGSNEQFF.

This clonotype was picked up many times. This chain joins TRBV6-2 or TRBV6-3 and TRBJ2-1; 9 bases align to TRBD2. V shed 6 bases, J shed 0 bases, and the junction held 3 bases outside the gene matches. Germline-derived CDR1 and CDR2 are MNHEY and SVGEGT. This CDR3 contains 15 residues. CDR3 sequence: CASRDSGSSYNEQFF. DNA of the CDR3: TGTGCCAGCAGAGATAGCGGGAGCTCCTACAATGAGCAGTTCTTC.

In its sample, this clonotype was seen many times. V and J are TRBV5-1 and TRBJ2-3; 8 nucleotides agree with TRBD1. Germline V lookup: CDR1 SGHRS, CDR2 YFSETQ. V was pared by 0 bases and J by 5 bases, with 8 bases of the junction left unmatched. This CDR3 has 16 amino acids. The CDR3 sequence: CASSLDGRGRGDTQYF. The CDR3 region has the DNA TGCGCCAGCAGCTTGGACGGCAGGGGGCGAGGAGATACGCAGTATTTT.

The chain combines TRBV20-1 with TRBJ2-3; D uncertain. Trimming shortened V by 0 bases and J by 1 base, and 11 bases separated the two germline ends. Germline CDR1 is DFQATT and CDR2 is SNEGSKA (reference sequence). CDR3 size: 15 residues. The CDR3 loop is CSAREHGVGTDTQYF. The CDR3 bases are TGCAGTGCTAGAGAGCACGGAGTAGGCACAGATACGCAGTATTTT.

The gene calls are TRBV20-1 and TRBJ2-5; D is unresolved. The CDR3 totals 13 residues. Germline V gene data show CDR1 as DFQATT and CDR2 as SNEGSKA (reference sequence). V shed 1 base and J shed 2 bases, with 8 bases lying between them. The CDR3 spells CSARAVDQETQYF. CDR3 sequence (DNA): TGCAGTGCTAGAGCTGTCGATCAAGAGACCCAGTACTTC.

There are many counts of this clonotype. This chain uses TRBV28 with TRBJ2-7; unclear D gene. Germline V CDR1 and CDR2: MDHEN, SYDVKM. Trimming took off 7 bases at V and 0 bases at J, with 10 bases between the two ends. The CDR3 spans 13 residues. This CDR3 is CASTVGASYEQYF. The CDR3 coding sequence is TGTGCCAGCACAGTCGGCGCCTCCTACGAGCAGTACTTC. The full variable domain, completed using reference TRBV28 and TRBJ2-7, is DVKVTQSSRYLVKRTGEKVFLECVQDMDHENMFWYRQDPGLGLRLIYFSYDVKMKEKGDIPEGYSVSREKKERFSLILESASTNQTSMYLCASTVGASYEQYFGPGTRLTVT.

This clonotype was observed at least ten times. This chain uses TRBV12-3 or TRBV12-4 with TRBJ1-5; 8 positions match TRBD1. Unmatched junction bases numbered 2, after V lost 3 bases and J lost 7 bases. This CDR3 contains 13 residues. CDR3 residues: CASSFDRGQPQHF. The CDR3 DNA follows: TGTGCCAGCAGTTTCGACAGGGGACAGCCCCAGCATTTT.

Within the sample, this clonotype is medium-sized. The chain has TRBV5-8 and TRBJ2-2; D remains unclear. The CDR3 is 14 amino acids. Looked up from germline, CDR1 is SGHTS and CDR2 is YDEGEE. V lost 0 bases, J lost 1 base, and 4 bases lay in between. CDR3 sequence reads: CASSLAQNTGELFF. In DNA, the CDR3 is TGTGCCAGCAGCTTGGCCCAGAACACCGGGGAGCTGTTTTTT.

This clonotype has at least ten counts. This chain joins TRBV2 and TRBJ2-5; no clear D gene. CDR1 is SNHLY, CDR2 FYNNEI, per germline. Trimming took off 6 bases at V and 6 bases at J, with 8 bases between the two ends. The CDR3 totals 11 residues. For the CDR3, the DNA is TGTGCCAGCAGAACGGAACAGACCCAGTACTTC. This gives the protein CASRTEQTQYF.

This clonotype was picked up many times. This rearrangement joins TRBV2 to TRBJ2-3; 9 positions agree with TRBD2. With 2 bases clipped from V and 4 bases from J, the junction kept 7 bases outside the gene matches. The CDR3 loop spans 16 amino acids. Germline values: CDR1 SNHLY, CDR2 FYNNEI. The CDR3 region has the DNA TGTGCCAGCAGTGAAAAGGCTAGCGGGACCGCAGATACGCAGTATTTT. Amino acid sequence: CASSEKASGTADTQYF.

This clonotype was found many times. The DNA for the CDR3 is TGTGCCAGCAGCTTGGACTACGAGCAGTACTTC. It codes for CASSLDYEQYF. V gene TRBV5-6 combines with J gene TRBJ2-7; D unclear. V was clipped by 0 bases and J by 3 bases, with 1 base between them. Germline V CDR1 and CDR2: SGHDT, YYEEEE. This CDR3 has 11 residues.

This clonotype was found many times. The rearrangement joins TRBV9 to TRBJ2-7; 9 bases fit TRBD1. J was trimmed by 5 bases and V by 4 bases; bases with no gene match: 4. Germline assignment: CDR1 SGDLS and CDR2 YYNGEE. This CDR3 has 13 amino acids. CDR3 residues: CASSRDRAHEQYF. Written as DNA, the CDR3 is TGTGCCAGCAGCCGGGACAGGGCCCACGAGCAGTACTTC.

Ten or more counts support this clonotype. The rearrangement joins TRBV11-1 to TRBJ2-1; D not resolved. Trimming took off 2 bases at V and 6 bases at J, with 11 bases between the two ends. This CDR3 has 14 residues. CDR1 SGHAT and CDR2 FQDESV come from the germline V gene (reference sequence). The CDR3 coding sequence is TGTGCCAGCAGCTTATTAGTCGGTCCCAATGAGCAGTTCTTC. Its translation is CASSLLVGPNEQFF. Using reference TRBV11-1 and TRBJ2-1 for the parts outside the CDR3, the full variable domain is EAEVAQSPRYKITEKSQAVAFWCDPISGHATLYWYRQILGQGPELLVQFQDESVVDDSQLPKDRFSAERLKGVDSTLKIQPAELGDSAMYLCASSLLVGPNEQFFGPGTRLTVL.

A word on this clonotype: A much larger clone differs from this one at a single base, so this may be a read error. This chain links TRBV27 with TRBJ2-6, with a possible D match to TRBD1 (5 bases). Germline CDR1 MNHEY, CDR2 SMNVEV (reference sequence). The CDR3 runs to 16 residues. The CDR3 nucleotides read TGTGCCAGCAGTTACCGACAAAGCTCTGGGGCCATCGTCCTGACTTTC. Translated: CASSYRQSSGAIVLTF. Supplemented by reference TRBV27 and TRBJ2-6, the full variable domain reads EAQVTQNPRYLITVTGKKLTVTCSQNMNHEYMSWYRQDPGLGLRQIYYSMNVEVTDKGDVPEGYKVSRKEKRNFPLILESPSPNQTSLYFCASSYRQSSGAIVLTFGAGSRLTVL.

Concerning this clonotype itself: A far larger clone is a single base away, which makes a read error likely. This chain joins TRBV20-1 and TRBJ2-7; TRBD2 matches 8 bases. After removal of 6 bases from V and 7 bases from J, the junction contained 14 bases not matched to a gene. The CDR3 contains 14 residues. The germline CDR1 and CDR2 sequences are DFQATT and SNEGSKA (reference sequence). The CDR3 sequence: CSATSALSYNEQYF. The CDR3 DNA reads TGCAGTGCGACTAGCGCCCTCTCCTACAATGAGCAGTACTTC.

Ten or more counts support this clonotype. The chain links TRBV11-3 to TRBJ2-3; D is unresolved. Germline V gene data show CDR1 as SGHNT and CDR2 as YENEEA. The length of the CDR3 is 13 residues. V was shortened by 4 bases and J by 6 bases, with 11 bases between the two germline ends. In nucleotides, the CDR3 is TGTGCCAGCAGCTCTATGACCCACGATACGCAGTATTTT. Translating it yields CASSSMTHDTQYF.

This clonotype was picked up many times. This chain joins TRBV6-6 and TRBJ2-3; 12 nucleotides agree with TRBD1. Germline V gene sequence: CDR1 MNHNY, CDR2 SVGAGI (reference sequence). V trimming: 5 bases; J trimming: 5 bases; junction bases outside the gene matches: 5. The CDR3 extends over 15 amino acids. CDR3 bases: TGTGCCAGCAGTCGGGGACAGGGGGCTATAGATACGCAGTATTTT. Its translation is CASSRGQGAIDTQYF.